These 26 T cell receptor beta chains originate from one sample sequenced in a study of cytomegalovirus exposure and HLA in healthy donors. Vbeta (60) and Jbeta (13) primers were used in the PCR. The data were produced by immunoSEQ multiplex PCR, yet TCRdb's version contains in-frame clones alone and is incomplete. The sample contains under 200,000 clones, roughly 80% of which appear only once. The sample was PBMCs. Every receptor here comes from a man in his forties or fifties in good health and CMV-seronegative.

The rearrangement links TRBV4-1 to TRBJ1-3; D gene unclear. With 5 bases removed from V and 0 bases from J, the gap between germline ends came to 23 bases. Germline V lookup: CDR1 MGHRA, CDR2 YSYEKL. This CDR3 has 19 amino acids. CDR3 region: CASSSRALFSRDSGNTIYF. DNA of the CDR3: TGCGCCAGCAGCTCCCGGGCCCTCTTCTCGAGGGACTCTGGAAACACCATATATTTT.

The chain links TRBV27 to TRBJ2-7; D uncertain. The CDR3 length is 13 residues. Germline V gene sequence: CDR1 MNHEY, CDR2 SMNVEV (reference sequence). V was trimmed by 3 bases and J by 0 bases, leaving 6 bases between them. CDR3 in DNA: TGTGCCAGCAGTTTTGGGCCCTCCTACGAGCAGTACTTC. Encoded protein: CASSFGPSYEQYF.

The genes are TRBV5-1 and TRBJ1-2; 9 positions agree with TRBD1. CDR3 length equals 15 residues. The ends lost 0 bases at V and 8 bases at J; junction bases unmatched: 8. Germline V gene lookup returns CDR1 SGHRS and CDR2 YFSETQ. DNA for the CDR3: TGCGCCAGCAGCTTGGGATCGGGACAGGGATACGGCTACACCTTC. The encoded protein is CASSLGSGQGYGYTF.

The J gene is TRBJ2-4, the V gene TRBV12-5; TRBD1 matches at 8 bases. The V gene's germline CDR1 is LGHNT and CDR2 FRNRAP. This CDR3 has 16 amino acids. V lost 1 base, J lost 0 bases, and 2 bases stayed unmatched. The CDR3 loop reads CASGLAGTGAKNIQYF. The CDR3 DNA sequence: TGTGCTAGTGGTTTGGCCGGGACAGGAGCCAAAAACATTCAGTACTTC.

This clone was recorded only once. This rearrangement joins TRBV27 to TRBJ1-2; 8 positions match TRBD1. The CDR3 totals 17 residues. Germline-derived CDR1 and CDR2 are MNHEY and SMNVEV (reference sequence). Trimming at V came to 3 bases and at J to 8 bases, leaving 17 bases not matched to a gene. The CDR3 is CASSFLLTGQGSYGYTF. CDR3 coding DNA: TGTGCCAGCAGTTTCCTATTAACCGGACAGGGTTCTTACGGCTACACCTTC.

This chain connects TRBV5-4 to TRBJ1-4, with 8 bases aligning to TRBD1. CDR1 is SGHNT and CDR2 is YYREEE in the germline V gene (reference sequence). The V segment lost 0 bases and the J segment 6 bases; nucleotides outside the gene matches: 4. This CDR3 comprises 15 residues. The CDR3: CASSLDQGADEKLFF. CDR3 bases: TGTGCCAGCAGCTTGGATCAGGGGGCTGATGAAAAACTGTTTTTT.

The V gene is TRBV6-6, the J gene TRBJ2-1, with D possibly matching TRBD2 (7 bases). V lost 5 bases and J lost 0, with 11 bases in between. The CDR3 spans 15 residues. Germline lookup yields CDR1 MNHNY and CDR2 SVGAGI (reference sequence). For the CDR3, the DNA is TGTGCCAGCAGTAGGGAGGGGGGCTCCTACAATGAGCAGTTCTTC. This encodes CASSREGGSYNEQFF.

The chain carries TRBV19 and TRBJ2-1, with TRBD1 identical over 11 bases. Trimming removed 1 base from V and 5 bases from J; junction bases left unmatched: 7. The germline CDR1 and CDR2 sequences are LNHDA and SQIVND (reference sequence). CDR3 size: 17 residues. CDR3: CASSIGGTGGRNNEQFF. The DNA for the CDR3 is TGTGCCAGTAGTATAGGGGGGACAGGGGGTCGAAACAATGAGCAGTTCTTC.

A remark on this clone: A junction end diverges from the germline sequence, so it may reflect a read error. The V call is TRBV5-1, the J call TRBJ2-7; no firm D call. The CDR3 length is 14 residues. The germline CDR1 and CDR2 sequences are SGHRS and YFSETQ. CDR3 loop: CASSFTARSYGQYF. The CDR3 DNA reads as TGCGCCAGCAGCTTCACAGCCCGCTCCTACGGGCAGTACTTC.

The J gene is TRBJ2-7, the V gene TRBV7-2; 8 nucleotides agree with TRBD1. Germline values: CDR1 SGHTA, CDR2 FQGNSA. This CDR3 comprises 14 residues. V dropped 5 bases and J dropped 7; count of bases not matched to a gene: 10. The CDR3 DNA is TGTGCCAGCAGCCGGGACAGGACTGGATGGGAGCAGTACTTC. This sequence encodes CASSRDRTGWEQYF.

This clone appeared a single time. V is TRBV20-1 and J is TRBJ2-7; D is unclear. Trimming pared 6 bases from V and 7 bases from J, leaving 13 bases between. Germline V gene sequence: CDR1 DFQATT, CDR2 SNEGSKA (reference sequence). The CDR3 totals 11 residues. The CDR3 coding sequence is TGCAGTGCCATGGGTCTGGAGGAGCAGTACTTC. It encodes CSAMGLEEQYF.

This rearrangement joins TRBV6-5 to TRBJ2-1; 9 bases fit TRBD1. J was trimmed by 5 bases and V by 2 bases; bases with no gene match: 4. The CDR3 is 15 amino acids. Germline CDR1 reads MNHEY; CDR2 reads SVGAGI. The CDR3 reads CASSYGDRVNNEQFF. In DNA form, the CDR3 reads TGTGCCAGCAGTTACGGGGACAGGGTAAACAATGAGCAGTTCTTC.

The chain couples TRBV18 to TRBJ2-1; possibly TRBD2 for D (5 bases). V lost 0 bases, J lost 5 bases, and 8 bases lay in between. There are 14 residues in the CDR3. Germline V gene sequence: CDR1 KGHSH, CDR2 LQKENI. CDR3 bases: TGTGCCAGCTCACCACCTACTAGAGACAATGAGCAGTTCTTC. Translation: CASSPPTRDNEQFF.

For this clone: Other DNA sequences in this sample translate to the same CDR3. The V gene is TRBV5-4, the J gene TRBJ2-7; D uncertain. Germline loops: CDR1 SGHNT, CDR2 YYREEE (reference sequence). The V and J ends lost 0 bases and 3 bases respectively, with 4 bases between them. The CDR3 extends over 12 amino acids. CDR3 in DNA: TGTGCCAGCAGCTTGGACGGCTACGAGCAGTACTTC. This sequence encodes CASSLDGYEQYF.

The gene calls are TRBV10-3 and TRBJ2-3, with TRBD2 matching 9 bases. Trimming at V came to 7 bases and at J to 3 bases, leaving 8 bases not matched to a gene. This CDR3 has 15 residues. Germline-derived CDR1 and CDR2 are ENHRY and SYGVKD. For the CDR3, the DNA is TGTGCCATCAAGGGTAGCGGGAGCGATACAGATACGCAGTATTTT. Amino acid sequence: CAIKGSGSDTDTQYF.

The rearrangement uses TRBV9 and TRBJ2-1; 8 positions match TRBD1. CDR1 is SGDLS and CDR2 is YYNGEE in the germline V gene. The CDR3 extends over 13 amino acids. Germline trimming cut 4 bases from V and 9 bases from J; bases unmatched to any gene: 6. The CDR3 region is CASSRGQGGEQFF. The CDR3 nucleotides read TGTGCCAGCAGCAGAGGACAGGGAGGTGAGCAGTTCTTC.

V usage is TRBV2 and J usage is TRBJ2-1; TRBD2 matches at 10 bases. V shed 4 bases, J shed 6 bases, and the junction held 6 bases outside the gene matches. Germline values: CDR1 SNHLY, CDR2 FYNNEI. The CDR3 covers 15 residues. The CDR3 loop reads CASSALAGESNEQFF. The DNA for the CDR3 is TGTGCCAGCAGTGCTCTAGCGGGAGAAAGCAATGAGCAGTTCTTC. The full variable domain, in which reference TRBV2 and TRBJ2-1 provide the parts outside the CDR3, is EPEVTQTPSHQVTQMGQEVILRCVPISNHLYFYWYRQILGQKVEFLVSFYNNEISEKSEIFDDQFSVERPDGSNFTLKIRSTKLEDSAMYFCASSALAGESNEQFFGPGTRLTVL.

The table lists this clone with a few counts. Other DNA sequences in this specimen translate into the identical CDR3. This chain joins TRBV11-2 and TRBJ1-1; unclear D gene. V lost 0 bases to trimming and J lost 5 bases, with 7 bases between them. CDR1 is SGHAT, CDR2 FQNNGV, per germline. CDR3 size: 13 residues. The DNA of the CDR3 is TGTGCCAGCAGCTTAGATCGAGGGACTGAAGCTTTCTTT. Amino acid sequence: CASSLDRGTEAFF.

The chain recombines TRBV6-1 with TRBJ1-1; TRBD1 might be the D (5 bases). Germline lookup yields CDR1 MNHNS and CDR2 SASEGT. V was pared by 11 bases and J by 3 bases, with 19 bases between. There are 14 residues in the CDR3. In DNA, the CDR3 is TGTGCCGGAAAGCTCAGGGAAGGGGACACTGAAGCTTTCTTT. Amino acid sequence: CAGKLREGDTEAFF.

V and J are TRBV11-3 and TRBJ2-5; a possible D gene is TRBD1 (6 bases). Germline V gene data show CDR1 as SGHNT and CDR2 as YENEEA. The CDR3 runs to 12 residues. The V end was cut by 6 bases, the J end by 9 bases, with 14 bases between. CDR3 sequence: CASSRDNGAQYF. The CDR3 DNA is TGTGCCAGCAGTCGGGACAATGGGGCCCAGTACTTC.

This chain links TRBV5-1 with TRBJ1-6; tentative D call: TRBD1 (5 bases). V was shortened by 5 bases and J by 5 bases, with 14 bases between the two germline ends. The CDR3 has 15 amino acids. Germline CDR1 reads SGHRS; CDR2 reads YFSETQ. CDR3 sequence: CASRPPGQDNSPLHF. CDR3 nucleotides: TGCGCCAGCAGACCCCCCGGACAAGATAATTCACCCCTCCACTTT.

The genes are TRBV5-6 and TRBJ1-2, with a tentative D call TRBD1 (6 bases). The CDR3 loop spans 15 amino acids. The V end was cut by 5 bases, the J end by 7 bases, with 21 bases between. Germline lookup yields CDR1 SGHDT and CDR2 YYEEEE. The CDR3: CASRKREGVMGGYTF. The CDR3 bases are TGTGCCAGCAGAAAAAGAGAGGGGGTCATGGGTGGCTACACCTTC.

The J gene is TRBJ1-1, the V gene TRBV29-1, with TRBD1 matching over 11 bases. From germline, CDR1 is SQVTM and CDR2 ANQGSEA. This CDR3 has 14 amino acids. V dropped 6 bases and J dropped 4; count of bases not matched to a gene: 7. The CDR3 DNA sequence: TGCAGCGTAGGGACAGGGGGATGGGTCACTGAAGCTTTCTTT. It codes for CSVGTGGWVTEAFF. The whole variable domain, filled in from reference TRBV29-1 and TRBJ1-1, reads SAVISQKPSRDICQRGTSLTIQCQVDSQVTMMFWYRQQPGQSLTLIATANQGSEATYESGFVIDKFPISRPNLTFSTLTVSNMSPEDSSIYLCSVGTGGWVTEAFFGQGTRLTVV.

As to this clone: The sample holds other DNA sequences that translate to the same CDR3. The DNA of the CDR3 is TGTGCCATCAGTCGAGAACAGGGAAACTACAATGAGCAGTTCTTC. Protein product: CAISREQGNYNEQFF. The chain links TRBV10-3 to TRBJ2-1, with D possibly being TRBD1 (6 bases). The V gene lost 5 bases and the J gene lost 3 bases, with 14 bases spanning the gap. The CDR3 runs to 15 residues. From germline, CDR1 is ENHRY and CDR2 SYGVKD.

This rearrangement joins TRBV19 to TRBJ2-7, with D perhaps TRBD2 (6 bases). V lost 6 bases and J lost 3, with 18 bases in between. This CDR3 is built from 15 residues. From germline, CDR1 is LNHDA and CDR2 SQIVND (reference sequence). The CDR3 protein is CASSLGSSAVYEQYF. CDR3 bases: TGTGCCAGTAGCTTAGGTTCTAGCGCAGTCTACGAGCAGTACTTC.

The CDR3 is CASSQDGTPGRGEQFF. The CDR3, as DNA: TGCGCCAGCAGCCAAGACGGGACTCCGGGCCGGGGTGAGCAGTTCTTC. This chain connects TRBV4-1 to TRBJ2-1; tentative D call: TRBD2 (6 bases). Trimming removed 0 bases from V and 9 bases from J, with 18 bases in between. Germline loops: CDR1 MGHRA, CDR2 YSYEKL. This CDR3 has 16 residues.